The clone carrying this TCR beta chain rates as medium-sized. Its antigen is not known. These data originate in a study of circulating CD8 cells and anti-PD-1 response in melanoma. Study results and caveats: Subset repertoires were largely private at M1, with under 7% shared.

TCR libraries were prepared from approximately 15 ng of total RNA with the QIAseq Immune Repertoire TCR panel. TCRdb ran MiXCR on the reads and lists one entry per CDR3 protein. The sample holds 2,000 to 2,500 distinct CDR3 sequences, 6% to 7.5% seen once. Sorting of live CD3+CD8+TCRalphabeta+ cells by PD-1 and/or TIGIT gave four subsets. V shed 7 bases and J shed 3 bases, with 13 bases lying between them. Germline CDR1 reads MDHEN; CDR2 reads SYDVKM. The CDR3 has 14 amino acids. J is TRBJ2-1 and V is TRBV28, with D possibly TRBD1 on 6 matching bases. The starting material was CD8+ T cells from PBMCs, obtained at baseline or after one month of anti-PD-1 therapy (not recorded which). This receptor was obtained from a human donor with melanoma. As DNA, the CDR3 is TGTGCCAGCACCGAAGGGACAATCTACAATGAGCAGTTCTTC. Translating gives CASTEGTIYNEQFF.